These T cell receptor beta chains were read from a single sample in a study of T cell responses to AZD1222 COVID-19 vaccine. Sequencing was performed with immunoSEQ multiplex PCR; in TCRdb, only in-frame clones are kept and a portion is missing. The data hold more than 95,000 clones, with roughly 82% observed a single time. The sequences come from peripheral blood, collected on day 0 of AZD1222 vaccination. The receptors were gathered from an adult in good health. Both conserved end residues are trimmed from each CDR3.

v_gene	j_gene	CDR3aa
TRBV4-2	TRBJ1-1	ASSQGPTLDTEAF
TRBV15	TRBJ2-7	ATSRAGTQLYEQY
TRBV7-2	TRBJ2-3	ASSFGQGYDTQY
TRBV18	TRBJ2-3	ASSPPGLASYLTDTQY
TRBV7-2	TRBJ2-5	ASSLVNAMYQETQY
TRBV29-1	TRBJ1-1	SARLPTGGSEAF
TRBV4-2	TRBJ2-1	ASSQEGTSGLNEQF
TRBV25-1	TRBJ1-2	ASSSGANYGYT
TRBV7-2	TRBJ1-2	ASSTRQGGVYGYT
TRBV7-9	TRBJ2-5	ASSLDSGGFQETQY
TRBV7-2	TRBJ1-6	ASSHADRGNSPLH
TRBV7-9	TRBJ1-2	ASSFGVEDYT
TRBV5-4	TRBJ1-1	ASSSGGRRDMNTEAF
TRBV6-5	TRBJ2-6	ASSYSRGAGANVLT
TRBV9	TRBJ2-5	ASSVSGGETQY
TRBV13	TRBJ2-7	ASSLRGWGPYEQY
TRBV18	TRBJ2-3	ASSPYRGGVSDTQY
TRBV19	TRBJ1-2	ASSINVNYGYT
TRBV19	TRBJ1-5	ASSTLRVTGNQPQH
TRBV12-3/TRBV12-4	TRBJ1-5	ASSLGDQPQH
TRBV4-2	TRBJ2-1	ASSQEISGIYNEQF
TRBV5-8	TRBJ1-6	ASSLRVSGARSSPLH
TRBV7-2	TRBJ2-7	ASSLVGGGSYEQY
TRBV5-6	TRBJ1-4	ASSWTRGPGEKLF
TRBV27	TRBJ2-2	ASSFSRAGPTGELF
TRBV7-2	TRBJ2-1	ASSRTSSSYNEQF
TRBV12-3/TRBV12-4	TRBJ1-2	AIQGANYGYT